This T cell receptor beta chain was captured in a study of identical twins. In its sample, this clonotype was seen a few times. Its matching antigen is unknown. Study outcomes and limitations: For out-of-frame alpha sequences shared by twins, low generation probability was in excess.

With 4 bases removed from V and 4 bases from J, the gap between germline ends came to 10 bases. The CDR3 runs 13 residues. Germline V lookup: CDR1 KGHSH, CDR2 LQKENI. In TCRdb, the 5' RACE reads were re-called with MiXCR into one record per CDR3 protein. The repertoire includes 520,000 or so distinct CDR3 sequences, around 20% of them detected once, and approximately 0.95% sits in the top ten. The same sample was also used in a study of T cells expressing NK-cell markers. That investigation notes: The authors applied an anti-gamma-delta TCR antibody in several experiments, and it restricted sorting to alpha-beta TCR T cells. Once again these clonotypes came out on top in the CD3+CD56-NKG2C+ fraction of several donors.

The sequence derives from a woman younger than 35 in good health. The sequencing sample was made of CD4+ T cells sorted from blood. V and J are TRBV18 and TRBJ2-5; perhaps TRBD1 as D (5 bases). The CDR3 bases are TGTGCCAGCTCACGAAGGGGTGGAGAGACCCAGTACTTC. Its translation is CASSRRGGETQYF.